The 13 T cell receptor beta chains reported below all come from one sample, sequenced in a study of CD8 T cells in ankylosing spondylitis. Whole-study findings and limits: Characteristic of ankylosing spondylitis blood, it appeared, was a TCR beta motif comprising about eight highly homologous variants.

TCRdb re-called the 5' RACE reads with MiXCR, one entry per CDR3 protein. The sample has about 700,000 distinct CDR3 sequences, around 19% seen once; the top ten hold around 19%. Their antigen targets remain unknown. Sequenced input: blood, either unsorted or a sorted T cell fraction (not recorded which). The receptor set was obtained from a male donor with ankylosing spondylitis.

This clonotype was seen a handful of times. The chain has TRBV4-1 and TRBJ2-7, with D unclear. The CDR3 totals 16 residues. Trimming removed 1 base at V and 4 bases at J, with 17 bases between. CDR1 is MGHRA and CDR2 is YSYEKL in the germline V gene. In nucleotides, the CDR3 is TGCGCCAGCAGCCAAGCCGAGGAAAGGACCTCGTACGAGCAGTACTTC. Translating gives CASSQAEERTSYEQYF.

The chain is built from TRBV29-1 and TRBJ1-1; D ambiguous. V was shortened by 5 bases and J by 2 bases, with 6 bases between the two germline ends. The CDR3 totals 11 residues. Looked up from germline, CDR1 is SQVTM and CDR2 is ANQGSEA. DNA for the CDR3: TGCAGCGTTTGGGATAACACTGAAGCTTTCTTT. Translated: CSVWDNTEAFF.

This chain connects TRBV6-5 to TRBJ2-1; D might be TRBD1 or TRBD2, each matching 6 bases. This CDR3 region has 15 residues. V shed 6 bases and J shed 7 bases, with 19 bases lying between them. Germline CDR1 and CDR2: MNHEY and SVGAGI. The DNA of the CDR3 is TGTGCCAGCAGACTTACTTCGGGGGCGGGAAATGAGCAGTTCTTC. As protein: CASRLTSGAGNEQFF.

In its sample, this clonotype was seen a few times. The chain employs TRBV7-9 and TRBJ1-6, with TRBD1 matching over 11 bases. Per the germline V gene, CDR1 is SEHNR and CDR2 is FQNEAQ (reference sequence). Trimming cost V 5 bases and J 11 bases; bases outside gene matches: 5. The CDR3 sequence is 14 residues long. This CDR3 reads CASSLGQGATPLHF. CDR3 sequence (DNA): TGTGCCAGCAGCCTCGGACAGGGGGCTACACCCCTCCACTTT. The complete variable domain, with remaining parts taken from reference TRBV7-9 and TRBJ1-6, reads DTGVSQNPRHKITKRGQNVTFRCDPISEHNRLYWYRQTLGQGPEFLTYFQNEAQLEKSRLLSDRFSAERPKGSFSTLEIQRTEQGDSAMYLCASSLGQGATPLHFGNGTRLTVT.

At least ten counts were recorded for this clonotype. The V and J genes are TRBV7-2 and TRBJ2-1; unclear D gene. Germline CDR1 reads SGHTA; CDR2 reads FQGNSA. V dropped 5 bases and J dropped 5 bases, with 1 base sitting between them. The CDR3 spans 10 residues. The CDR3 DNA sequence: TGTGCCAGCAGCAACAATGAGCAGTTCTTC. It encodes CASSNNEQFF. The full variable domain, its missing parts supplied by reference TRBV7-2 and TRBJ2-1, is GAGVSQSPSNKVTEKGKDVELRCDPISGHTALYWYRQSLGQGLEFLIYFQGNSAPDKSGLPSDRFSAERTGGSVSTLTIQRTQQEDSAVYLCASSNNEQFFGPGTRLTVL.

The CDR3 region has the DNA TGTGCCAGCAGTCGGAGGGGGACTAGCGGGGGGGCCGAGTATTTT. Translation: CASSRRGTSGGAEYF. The chain carries TRBV6-1 and TRBJ2-3; 16 bases map to TRBD2. The CDR3 runs 15 residues. In germline, CDR1 is MNHNS, CDR2 SASEGT. Trimming cost V 5 bases and J 13 bases; bases outside gene matches: 9.

J is TRBJ1-5 and V is TRBV19; no clear D. Germline loops: CDR1 LNHDA, CDR2 SQIVND (reference sequence). Trimming cost V 3 bases and J 3 bases, with 9 bases left between them. The length of the CDR3 is 14 residues. The CDR3 DNA reads TGTGCCAGTAGTATTGGGGAATACAATCAGCCCCAGCATTTT. Protein: CASSIGEYNQPQHF.

There are a few counts of this clonotype. This chain links TRBV4-1 with TRBJ1-2; no clear D gene. V was pared by 5 bases and J by 5 bases, with 24 bases between. This CDR3 is built from 17 residues. The germline V gene encodes CDR1 MGHRA and CDR2 YSYEKL. Here the CDR3 reads CASSGISGRALKYGYTF. The CDR3 DNA reads as TGCGCCAGCAGCGGTATTTCTGGGAGGGCCCTCAAGTATGGCTACACCTTC.

This clonotype appeared many times. One end of the junction is discordant with germline, which a read error may explain. This chain connects TRBV5-1 to TRBJ1-1; tentatively, D is TRBD1 (5 bases). CDR3 length: 14 amino acids. CDR1 is SGHRS, CDR2 YFSETQ, per germline. The CDR3 sequence is CASSLARGNTEAFF. Written as DNA, the CDR3 is TGTGCCAGCAGCTTAGCGAGGGGGAACACTGAAGCTTTCTTT. Together with reference TRBV5-1 and TRBJ1-1, the CDR3 gives the full variable domain: KAGVTQTPRYLIKTRGQQVTLSCSPISGHRSVSWYQQTPGQGLQFLFEYFSETQRNKGNFPGRFSGRQFSNSRSEMNVSTLELGDSALYLCASSLARGNTEAFFGQGTRLTVV.

This clonotype was detected only a few times. This chain links TRBV5-1 with TRBJ1-2; 8 bases line up with TRBD1. V dropped 0 bases and J dropped 8; count of bases not matched to a gene: 9. CDR1 and CDR2 from the germline V gene are SGHRS and YFSETQ. This CDR3 has 15 amino acids. The CDR3 DNA reads as TGCGCCAGCAGCTTGGAGGACAGGGCTCTGGAGGGCTACACCTTC. Amino acid sequence: CASSLEDRALEGYTF.

This clonotype showed up just a few times. The V and J genes are TRBV6-2 or TRBV6-3 and TRBJ2-5, with D hard to call. There are 15 residues in the CDR3. Germline CDR1 MNHEY, CDR2 SVGEGT. Trimming cost V 0 bases and J 1 base, with 9 bases left between them. The CDR3 DNA reads as TGTGCCAGCAGTTACTCGATGTCCAGCCAAGAGACCCAGTACTTC. Encoded protein: CASSYSMSSQETQYF.

V usage is TRBV12-3 or TRBV12-4 and J usage is TRBJ2-7; 9 nucleotides agree with TRBD1. CDR3 size: 12 residues. V dropped 6 bases and J dropped 5; count of bases not matched to a gene: 2. CDR3 residues: CASRGTGHEQYF. CDR3 sequence (DNA): TGTGCCAGCAGAGGGACAGGGCACGAGCAGTACTTC.

V usage is TRBV4-1 and J usage is TRBJ2-7; 9 bases fit TRBD2. The CDR3 contains 15 residues. The trim removed 5 bases at V and 6 bases at J, leaving 11 bases unmatched. Germline V gene lookup returns CDR1 MGHRA and CDR2 YSYEKL. CDR3 coding DNA: TGCGCCAGCAGCGCTACTCCGGGACTAGCAAGCGAGCAGTACTTC. Protein product: CASSATPGLASEQYF.